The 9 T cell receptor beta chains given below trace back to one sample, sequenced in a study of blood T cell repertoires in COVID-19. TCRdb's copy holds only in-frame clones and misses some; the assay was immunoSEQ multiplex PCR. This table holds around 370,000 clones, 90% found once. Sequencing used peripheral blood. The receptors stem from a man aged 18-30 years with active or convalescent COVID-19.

The chain's CDR3 is CASSLTVGNTIYF. The CDR3 nucleotides read TGTGCCAGCAGTTTAACAGTTGGAAACACCATATATTTT. The V and J genes are TRBV27 and TRBJ1-3; D is unclear. Trimming cost V 2 bases and J 3 bases, with 5 bases left between them. Germline V gene lookup returns CDR1 MNHEY and CDR2 SMNVEV (reference sequence). The CDR3 runs to 13 residues.

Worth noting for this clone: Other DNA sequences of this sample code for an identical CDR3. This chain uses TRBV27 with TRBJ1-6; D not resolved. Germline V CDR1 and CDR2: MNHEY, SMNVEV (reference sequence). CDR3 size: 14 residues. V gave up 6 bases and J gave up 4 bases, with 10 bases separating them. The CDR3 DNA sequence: TGTGCCAGCAGCCTACGGGGTTATAATTCACCCCTCCACTTT. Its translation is CASSLRGYNSPLHF.

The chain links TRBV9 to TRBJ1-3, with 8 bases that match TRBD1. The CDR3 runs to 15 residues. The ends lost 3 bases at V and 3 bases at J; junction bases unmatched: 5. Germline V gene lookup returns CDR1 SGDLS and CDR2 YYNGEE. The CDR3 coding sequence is TGTGCCAGCAGCGGGCAGGGGGCTCGTGGAAACACCATATATTTT. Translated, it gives CASSGQGARGNTIYF.

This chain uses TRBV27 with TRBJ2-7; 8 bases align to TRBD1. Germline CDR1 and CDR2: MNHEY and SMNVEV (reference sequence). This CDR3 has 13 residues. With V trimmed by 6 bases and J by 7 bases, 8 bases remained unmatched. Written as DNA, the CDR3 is TGTGCCAGCAGCATGGACAGGGTAAGGGAGCAGTACTTC. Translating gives CASSMDRVREQYF.

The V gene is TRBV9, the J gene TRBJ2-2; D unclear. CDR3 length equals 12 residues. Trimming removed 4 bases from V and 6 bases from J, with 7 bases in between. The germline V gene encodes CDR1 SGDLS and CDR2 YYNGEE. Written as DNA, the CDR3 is TGTGCCAGCAGCCCCCAGGCCGGGGAGCTGTTTTTT. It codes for CASSPQAGELFF.

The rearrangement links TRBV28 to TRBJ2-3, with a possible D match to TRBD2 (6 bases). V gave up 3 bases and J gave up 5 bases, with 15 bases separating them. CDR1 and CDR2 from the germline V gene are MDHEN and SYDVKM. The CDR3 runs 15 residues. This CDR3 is CASSFPRDGKDTQYF. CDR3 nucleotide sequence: TGTGCCAGCAGTTTTCCGCGGGATGGGAAAGATACGCAGTATTTT.

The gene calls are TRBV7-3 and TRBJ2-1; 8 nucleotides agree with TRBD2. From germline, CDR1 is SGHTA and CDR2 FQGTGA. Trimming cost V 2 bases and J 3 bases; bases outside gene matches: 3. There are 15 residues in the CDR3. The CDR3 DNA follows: TGTGCCAGCAGCTTAGTAGCGGGGCTCTACAATGAGCAGTTCTTC. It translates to CASSLVAGLYNEQFF.

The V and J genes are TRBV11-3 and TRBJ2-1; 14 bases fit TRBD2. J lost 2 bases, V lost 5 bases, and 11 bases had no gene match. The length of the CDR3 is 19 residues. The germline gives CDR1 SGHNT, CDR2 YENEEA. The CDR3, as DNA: TGTGCCAGCAGCAAACTCGGGACTAGCGGGAGAGGCACCTACAATGAGCAGTTCTTC. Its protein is CASSKLGTSGRGTYNEQFF.

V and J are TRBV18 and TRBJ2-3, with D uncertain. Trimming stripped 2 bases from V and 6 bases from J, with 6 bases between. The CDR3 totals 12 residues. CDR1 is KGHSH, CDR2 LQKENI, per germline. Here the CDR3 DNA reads TGTGCCAGCTCACCAATCGGGGATACGCAGTATTTT. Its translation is CASSPIGDTQYF.